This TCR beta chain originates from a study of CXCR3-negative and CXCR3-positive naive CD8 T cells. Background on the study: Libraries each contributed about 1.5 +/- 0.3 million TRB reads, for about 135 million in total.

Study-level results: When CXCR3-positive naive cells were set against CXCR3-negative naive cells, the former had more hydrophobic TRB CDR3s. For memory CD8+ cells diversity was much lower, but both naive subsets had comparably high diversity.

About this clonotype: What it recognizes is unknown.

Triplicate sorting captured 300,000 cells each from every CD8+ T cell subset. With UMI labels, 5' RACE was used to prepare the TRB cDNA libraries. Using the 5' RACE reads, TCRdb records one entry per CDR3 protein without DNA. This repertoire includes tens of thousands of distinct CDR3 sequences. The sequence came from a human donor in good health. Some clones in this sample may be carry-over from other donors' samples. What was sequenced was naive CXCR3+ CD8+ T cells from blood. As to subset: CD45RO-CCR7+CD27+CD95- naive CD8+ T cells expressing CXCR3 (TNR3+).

The CDR3: CASSIDRDQVEAFF. The chain joins TRBV21-1 to TRBJ1-1; checking the TCRdb D call of TRBD1 is not possible without DNA. TRBV21-1 constitutes a pseudogene. The length of the CDR3 is 14 residues.